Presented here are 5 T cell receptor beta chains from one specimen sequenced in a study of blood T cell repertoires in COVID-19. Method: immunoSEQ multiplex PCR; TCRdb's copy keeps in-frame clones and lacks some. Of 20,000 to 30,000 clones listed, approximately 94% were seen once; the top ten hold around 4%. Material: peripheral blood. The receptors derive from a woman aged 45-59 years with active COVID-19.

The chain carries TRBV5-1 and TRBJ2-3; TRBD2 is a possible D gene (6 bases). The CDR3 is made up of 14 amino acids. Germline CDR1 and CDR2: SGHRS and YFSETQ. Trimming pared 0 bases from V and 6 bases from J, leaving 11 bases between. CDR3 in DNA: TGCGCCAGCAGCTTGGCGGAGGGTGGGGATACGCAGTATTTT. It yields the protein CASSLAEGGDTQYF. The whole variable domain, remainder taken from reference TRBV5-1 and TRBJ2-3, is KAGVTQTPRYLIKTRGQQVTLSCSPISGHRSVSWYQQTPGQGLQFLFEYFSETQRNKGNFPGRFSGRQFSNSRSEMNVSTLELGDSALYLCASSLAEGGDTQYFGPGTRLTVL.

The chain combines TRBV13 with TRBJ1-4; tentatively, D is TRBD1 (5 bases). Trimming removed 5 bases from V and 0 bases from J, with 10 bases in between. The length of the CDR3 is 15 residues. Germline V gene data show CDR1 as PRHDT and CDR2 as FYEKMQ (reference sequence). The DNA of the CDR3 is TGTGCCAGCAGCGGACACACAGCAACTAATGAAAAACTGTTTTTT. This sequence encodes CASSGHTATNEKLFF.

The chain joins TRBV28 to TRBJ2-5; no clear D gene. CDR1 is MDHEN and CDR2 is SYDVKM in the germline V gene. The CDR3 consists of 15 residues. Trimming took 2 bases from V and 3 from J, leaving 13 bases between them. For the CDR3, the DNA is TGTGCCAGCAGTTTAGATCTTGCGGCAGAAGAGACCCAGTACTTC. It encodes CASSLDLAAEETQYF.

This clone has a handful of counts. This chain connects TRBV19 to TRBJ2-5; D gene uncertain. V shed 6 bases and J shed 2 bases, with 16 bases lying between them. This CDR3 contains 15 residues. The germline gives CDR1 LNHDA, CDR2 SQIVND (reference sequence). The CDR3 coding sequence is TGTGCCAGTAGGGAGAGCCCCTTTCGGCAAGAGACCCAGTACTTC. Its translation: CASRESPFRQETQYF.

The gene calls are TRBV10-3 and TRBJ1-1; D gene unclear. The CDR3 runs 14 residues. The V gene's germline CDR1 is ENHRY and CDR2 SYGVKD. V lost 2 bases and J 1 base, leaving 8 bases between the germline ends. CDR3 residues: CAISERQANTEAFF. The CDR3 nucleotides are TGTGCCATCAGTGAGAGGCAGGCGAACACTGAAGCTTTCTTT.